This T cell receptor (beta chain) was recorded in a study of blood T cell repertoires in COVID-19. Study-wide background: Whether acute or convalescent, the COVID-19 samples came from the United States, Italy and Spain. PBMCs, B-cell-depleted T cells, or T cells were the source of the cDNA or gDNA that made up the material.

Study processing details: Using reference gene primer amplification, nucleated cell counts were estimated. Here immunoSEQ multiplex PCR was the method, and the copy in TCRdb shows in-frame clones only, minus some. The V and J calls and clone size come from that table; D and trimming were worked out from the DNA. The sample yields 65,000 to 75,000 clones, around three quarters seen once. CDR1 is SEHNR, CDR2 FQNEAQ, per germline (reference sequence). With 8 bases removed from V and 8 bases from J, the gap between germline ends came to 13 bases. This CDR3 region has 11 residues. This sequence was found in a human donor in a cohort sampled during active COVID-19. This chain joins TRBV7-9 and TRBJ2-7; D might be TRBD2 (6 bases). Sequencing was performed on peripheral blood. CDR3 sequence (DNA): TGTGCCAGCGCGGCGGGGACCCAGCAGTACTTC. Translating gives CASAAGTQQYF.